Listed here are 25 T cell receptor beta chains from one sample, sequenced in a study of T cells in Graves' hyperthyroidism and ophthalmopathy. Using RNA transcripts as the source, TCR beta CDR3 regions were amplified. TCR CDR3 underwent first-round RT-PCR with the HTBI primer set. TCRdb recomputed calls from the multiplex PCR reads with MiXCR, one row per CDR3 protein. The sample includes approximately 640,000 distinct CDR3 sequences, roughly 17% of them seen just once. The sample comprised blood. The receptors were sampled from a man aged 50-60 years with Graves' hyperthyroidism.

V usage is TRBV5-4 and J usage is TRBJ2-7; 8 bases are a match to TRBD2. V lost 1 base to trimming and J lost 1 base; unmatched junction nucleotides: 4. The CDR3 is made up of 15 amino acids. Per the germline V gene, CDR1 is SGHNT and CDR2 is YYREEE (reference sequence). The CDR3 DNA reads TGTGCCAGCAGCTTGCCGGGACTAGGTTCCTACGAGCAGTACTTC. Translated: CASSLPGLGSYEQYF.

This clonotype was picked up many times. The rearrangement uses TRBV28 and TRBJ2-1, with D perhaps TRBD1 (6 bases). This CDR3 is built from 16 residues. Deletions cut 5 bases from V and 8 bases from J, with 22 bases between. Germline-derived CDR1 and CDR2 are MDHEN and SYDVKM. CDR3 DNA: TGTGCCAGCAGTCGGCCGGGGACACCCGTAGGGGATGAGCAGTTCTTC. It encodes CASSRPGTPVGDEQFF.

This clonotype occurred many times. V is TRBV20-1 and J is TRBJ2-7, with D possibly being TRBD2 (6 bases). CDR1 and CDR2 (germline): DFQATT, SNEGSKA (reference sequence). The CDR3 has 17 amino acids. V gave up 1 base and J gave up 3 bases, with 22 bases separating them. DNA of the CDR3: TGCAGTGCTAGAGTACCCCTCCCGGGGGTTCCAGGCTACGAGCAGTACTTC. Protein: CSARVPLPGVPGYEQYF.

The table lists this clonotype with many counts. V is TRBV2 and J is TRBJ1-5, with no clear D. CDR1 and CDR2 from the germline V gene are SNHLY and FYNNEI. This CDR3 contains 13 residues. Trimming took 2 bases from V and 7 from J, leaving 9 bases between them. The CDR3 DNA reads TGTGCCAGCAGTGAAAGGCAACTACAGCCCCAGCATTTT. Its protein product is CASSERQLQPQHF.

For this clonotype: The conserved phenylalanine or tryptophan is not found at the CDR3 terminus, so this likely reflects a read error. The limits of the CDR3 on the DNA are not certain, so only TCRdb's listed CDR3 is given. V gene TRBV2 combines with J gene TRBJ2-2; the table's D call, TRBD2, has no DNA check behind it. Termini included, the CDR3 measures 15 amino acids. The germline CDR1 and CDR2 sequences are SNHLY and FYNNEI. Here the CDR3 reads CASTRTRGMHGERFV.

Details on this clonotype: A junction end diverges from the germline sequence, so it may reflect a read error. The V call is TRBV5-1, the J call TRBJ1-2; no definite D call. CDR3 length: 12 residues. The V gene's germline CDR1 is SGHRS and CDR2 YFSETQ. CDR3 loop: CASSLVGVGCTF. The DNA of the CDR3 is TGCGCCAGCAGCTTGGTTGGGGTAGGCTGCACCTTC. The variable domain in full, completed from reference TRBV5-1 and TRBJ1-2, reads KAGVTQTPRYLIKTRGQQVTLSCSPISGHRSVSWYQQTPGQGLQFLFEYFSETQRNKGNFPGRFSGRQFSNSRSEMNVSTLELGDSALYLCASSLVGVGCTFGSGTRLTVV.

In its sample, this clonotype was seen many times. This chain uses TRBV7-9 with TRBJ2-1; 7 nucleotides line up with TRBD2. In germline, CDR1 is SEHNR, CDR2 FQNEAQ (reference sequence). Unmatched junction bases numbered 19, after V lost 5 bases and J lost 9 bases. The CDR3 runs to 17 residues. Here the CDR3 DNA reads TGTGCCAGCAGCCCCCTCGACGGGAGAGCGGGAAGTGCTGAGCAGTTCTTC. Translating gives CASSPLDGRAGSAEQFF.

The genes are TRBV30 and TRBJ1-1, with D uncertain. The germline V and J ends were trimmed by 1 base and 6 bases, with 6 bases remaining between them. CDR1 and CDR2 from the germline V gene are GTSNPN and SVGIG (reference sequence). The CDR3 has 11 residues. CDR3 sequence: CAWSGRPEAFF. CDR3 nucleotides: TGTGCCTGGAGTGGGAGACCTGAAGCTTTCTTT.

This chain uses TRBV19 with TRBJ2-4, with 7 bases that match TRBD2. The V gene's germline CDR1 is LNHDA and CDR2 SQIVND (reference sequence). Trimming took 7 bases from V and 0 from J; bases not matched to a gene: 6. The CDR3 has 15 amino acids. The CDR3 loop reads CASTQGGRAKNIQYF. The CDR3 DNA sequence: TGTGCCAGTACCCAGGGAGGGCGAGCCAAAAACATTCAGTACTTC. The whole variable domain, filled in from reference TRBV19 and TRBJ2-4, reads DGGITQSPKYLFRKEGQNVTLSCEQNLNHDAMYWYRQDPGQGLRLIYYSQIVNDFQKGDIAEGYSVSREKKESFPLTVTSAQKNPTAFYLCASTQGGRAKNIQYFGAGTRLSVL.

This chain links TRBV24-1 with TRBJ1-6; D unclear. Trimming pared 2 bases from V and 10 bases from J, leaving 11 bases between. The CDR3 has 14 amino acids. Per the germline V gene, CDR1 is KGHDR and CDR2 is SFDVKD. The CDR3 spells CATSDSTSSSPLHF. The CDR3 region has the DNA TGTGCCACCAGTGATTCCACATCCTCATCACCCCTCCACTTT.

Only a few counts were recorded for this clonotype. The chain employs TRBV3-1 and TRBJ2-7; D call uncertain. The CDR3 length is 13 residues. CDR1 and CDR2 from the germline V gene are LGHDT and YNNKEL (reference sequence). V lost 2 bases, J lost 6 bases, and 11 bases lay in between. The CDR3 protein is CASSQKSGVEQYF. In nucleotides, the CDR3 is TGTGCCAGCAGCCAAAAAAGTGGGGTCGAGCAGTACTTC.

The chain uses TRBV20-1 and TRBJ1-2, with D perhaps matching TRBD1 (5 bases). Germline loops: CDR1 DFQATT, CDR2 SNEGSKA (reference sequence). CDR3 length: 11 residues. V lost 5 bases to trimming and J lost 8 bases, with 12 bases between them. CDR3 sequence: CSAQGRSGYTF. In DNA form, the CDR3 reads TGCAGTGCTCAGGGCCGAAGCGGCTACACCTTC.

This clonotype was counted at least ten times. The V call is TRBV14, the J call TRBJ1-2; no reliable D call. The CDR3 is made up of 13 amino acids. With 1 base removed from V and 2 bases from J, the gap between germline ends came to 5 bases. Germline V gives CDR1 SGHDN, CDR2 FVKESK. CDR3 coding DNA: TGTGCCAGCAGCCAAGCAGAAAACTATGGCTACACCTTC. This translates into CASSQAENYGYTF.

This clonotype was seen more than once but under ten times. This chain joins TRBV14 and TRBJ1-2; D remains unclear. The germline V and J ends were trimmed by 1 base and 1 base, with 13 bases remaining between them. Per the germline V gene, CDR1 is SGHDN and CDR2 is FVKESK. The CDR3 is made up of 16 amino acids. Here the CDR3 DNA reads TGTGCCAGCAGCCAAGTCCCCCGGAGAAATAACTATGGCTACACCTTC. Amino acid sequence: CASSQVPRRNNYGYTF.

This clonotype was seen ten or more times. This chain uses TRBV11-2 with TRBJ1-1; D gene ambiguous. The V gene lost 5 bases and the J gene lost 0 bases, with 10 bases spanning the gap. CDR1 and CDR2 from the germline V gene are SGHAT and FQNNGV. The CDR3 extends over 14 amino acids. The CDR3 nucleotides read TGTGCCAGCAGCCTCAGCCTAATGAACACTGAAGCTTTCTTT. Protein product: CASSLSLMNTEAFF.

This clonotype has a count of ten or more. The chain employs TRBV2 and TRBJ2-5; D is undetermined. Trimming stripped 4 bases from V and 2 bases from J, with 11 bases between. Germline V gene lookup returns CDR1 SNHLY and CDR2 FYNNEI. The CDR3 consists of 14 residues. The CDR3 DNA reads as TGTGCCAGCAGTGGGGCAAGCGTACAAGAGACCCAGTACTTC. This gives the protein CASSGASVQETQYF.

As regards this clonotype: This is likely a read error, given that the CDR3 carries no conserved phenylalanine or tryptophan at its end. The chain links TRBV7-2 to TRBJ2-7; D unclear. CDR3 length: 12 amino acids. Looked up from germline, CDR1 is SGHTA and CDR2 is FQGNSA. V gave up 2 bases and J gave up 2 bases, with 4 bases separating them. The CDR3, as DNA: TGTGCCAGCAGCTTAAGTCCCTACGAGCAGTACTCC. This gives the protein CASSLSPYEQYS.

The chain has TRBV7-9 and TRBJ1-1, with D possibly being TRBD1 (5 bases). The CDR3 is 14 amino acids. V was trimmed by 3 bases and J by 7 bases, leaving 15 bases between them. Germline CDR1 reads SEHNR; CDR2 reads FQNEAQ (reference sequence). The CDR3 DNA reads TGTGCCAGCAGCTTTCCGACAGCCTTTTTTGAAGCTTTCTTT. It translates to CASSFPTAFFEAFF.

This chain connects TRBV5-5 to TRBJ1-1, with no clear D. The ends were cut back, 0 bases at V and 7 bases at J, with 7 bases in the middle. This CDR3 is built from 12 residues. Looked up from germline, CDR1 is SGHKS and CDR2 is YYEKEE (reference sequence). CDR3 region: CASSLERVEAFF. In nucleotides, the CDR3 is TGTGCCAGCAGCTTGGAGAGGGTTGAAGCTTTCTTT. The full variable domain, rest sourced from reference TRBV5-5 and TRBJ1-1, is DAGVTQSPTHLIKTRGQQVTLRCSPISGHKSVSWYQQVLGQGPQFIFQYYEKEERGRGNFPDRFSARQFPNYSSELNVNALLLGDSALYLCASSLERVEAFFGQGTRLTVV.

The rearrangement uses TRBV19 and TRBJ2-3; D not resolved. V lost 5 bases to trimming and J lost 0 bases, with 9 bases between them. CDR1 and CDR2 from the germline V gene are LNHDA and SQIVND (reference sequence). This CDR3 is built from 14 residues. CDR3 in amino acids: CASSLRSSTDTQYF. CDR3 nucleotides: TGTGCCAGTAGTCTCCGGAGCAGCACAGATACGCAGTATTTT.

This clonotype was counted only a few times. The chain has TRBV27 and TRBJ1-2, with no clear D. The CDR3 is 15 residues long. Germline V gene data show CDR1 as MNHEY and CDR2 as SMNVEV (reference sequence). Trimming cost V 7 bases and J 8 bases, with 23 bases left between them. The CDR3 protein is CASTRPLDPIWGYTF. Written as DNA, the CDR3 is TGTGCCAGCACCCGACCGCTTGATCCCATCTGGGGCTACACCTTC.

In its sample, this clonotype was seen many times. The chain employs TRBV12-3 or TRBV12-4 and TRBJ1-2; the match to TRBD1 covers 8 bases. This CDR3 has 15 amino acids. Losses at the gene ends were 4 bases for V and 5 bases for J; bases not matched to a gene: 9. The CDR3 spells CASSSSIWTGYGYTF. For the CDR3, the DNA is TGTGCCAGCAGTTCATCCATATGGACAGGGTATGGCTACACCTTC.

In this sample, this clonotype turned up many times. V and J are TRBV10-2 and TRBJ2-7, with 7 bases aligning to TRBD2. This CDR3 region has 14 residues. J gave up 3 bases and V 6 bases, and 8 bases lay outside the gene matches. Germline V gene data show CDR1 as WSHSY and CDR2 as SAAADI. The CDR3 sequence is CASRRRGNSYEQYF. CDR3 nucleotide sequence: TGCGCCAGCAGGAGGCGGGGGAACAGCTACGAGCAGTACTTC.

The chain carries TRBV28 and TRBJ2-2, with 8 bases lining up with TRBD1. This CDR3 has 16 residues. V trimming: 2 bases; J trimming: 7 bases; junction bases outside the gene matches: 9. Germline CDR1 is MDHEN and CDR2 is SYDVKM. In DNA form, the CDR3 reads TGTGCCAGCAGTTTAGCCCAGGGGGCGTTAGGCGGGGAGCTGTTTTTT. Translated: CASSLAQGALGGELFF.

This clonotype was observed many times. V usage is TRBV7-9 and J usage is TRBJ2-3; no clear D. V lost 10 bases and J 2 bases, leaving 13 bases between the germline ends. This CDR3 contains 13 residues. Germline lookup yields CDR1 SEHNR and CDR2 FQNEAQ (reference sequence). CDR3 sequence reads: CATSPGTTDTQYF. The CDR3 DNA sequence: TGTGCCACCTCGCCGGGTACCACAGATACGCAGTATTTT.